These 21 T cell receptor beta chains were all obtained from the same sample, sequenced in a study of blood T cell repertoires in COVID-19 (dated by TCRdb to the early 2020s). Library preparation was by the immunoSEQ multiplex PCR assay. TCRdb provides this immuneACCESS table in a form limited to in-frame rearrangements. Some clones are lacking; in checked studies, under half of them reflect an unresolved V gene, and why the rest are absent is not known. This sample gives about 190,000 clones in total; 80% to 85% of them show up just once. In total, the top ten clones hold approximately 19% of the sample. Sequencing was carried out using peripheral blood. The receptors derive from a human donor in a cohort sampled during active COVID-19.

The rearrangement joins TRBV6-6 to TRBJ2-5; a weak D match, TRBD1 (5 bases). The CDR3 consists of 13 residues. The ends were cut back, 5 bases at V and 2 bases at J, with 9 bases in the middle. Germline CDR1 is MNHNY and CDR2 is SVGAGI (reference sequence). The CDR3 DNA reads TGTGCCAGCAGTGGCAGGGTTCAAGAGACCCAGTACTTC. It codes for CASSGRVQETQYF.

The rearrangement joins TRBV7-2 to TRBJ2-3; no definite D call. Germline values: CDR1 SGHTA, CDR2 FQGNSA. CDR3 length: 14 residues. Between the trimmed V and J ends, which lost 5 bases and 6 bases, there was a span of 15 bases. The CDR3 sequence: CASSQFLGLDTQYF. The CDR3 nucleotides are TGTGCCAGCAGCCAGTTTCTAGGATTGGATACGCAGTATTTT.

The chain has TRBV4-2 and TRBJ1-5; 7 bases align to TRBD1. The trim removed 10 bases at V and 3 bases at J, leaving 6 bases unmatched. The CDR3 runs to 13 residues. Germline values: CDR1 LGHNA, CDR2 YNFKEQ. The CDR3 here is CATRGGNNQPQHF. CDR3 DNA sequence: TGTGCCACCAGGGGGGGGAACAATCAGCCCCAGCATTTT.

The V call is TRBV4-1, the J call TRBJ1-4; a possible D gene is TRBD1 (5 bases). The CDR3 runs to 15 residues. Germline CDR1 is MGHRA and CDR2 is YSYEKL. V was pared by 1 base and J by 5 bases, with 11 bases between. The DNA of the CDR3 is TGCGCCAGCAGCCAAGGGGGCTTTGAAAATGAAAAACTGTTTTTT. The encoded protein is CASSQGGFENEKLFF.

The chain has TRBV28 and TRBJ1-5; 10 nucleotides line up with TRBD1. Germline V gene lookup returns CDR1 MDHEN and CDR2 SYDVKM. The CDR3 loop spans 14 amino acids. Losses at the gene ends were 6 bases for V and 5 bases for J; bases not matched to a gene: 4. This chain's CDR3 is CASRETGGDQPQHF. CDR3 nucleotide sequence: TGTGCCAGCAGGGAGACAGGGGGCGATCAGCCCCAGCATTTT.

The chain recombines TRBV11-2 with TRBJ2-3; D perhaps matches TRBD1 (6 bases). The germline V gene encodes CDR1 SGHAT and CDR2 FQNNGV. The CDR3 is 16 residues long. The ends were cut back, 2 bases at V and 6 bases at J, with 18 bases in the middle. The CDR3 DNA follows: TGTGCCAGCAGCTTATCGGTTTCTATTGGGGGCGATACGCAGTATTTT. It encodes CASSLSVSIGGDTQYF.

The chain employs TRBV6-2 or TRBV6-3 and TRBJ1-2; TRBD1 might be the D (6 bases). The CDR3 runs to 13 residues. Germline CDR1 and CDR2: MNHEY and SVGEGT. The V end lost 6 bases, the J end lost 6 bases, and 14 bases lay between the germline ends. Here the CDR3 DNA reads TGTGCCAGCAGCAACAGGGTGGGGGATGGCTACACCTTC. Its translation: CASSNRVGDGYTF.

V and J are TRBV10-2 and TRBJ1-3, with D possibly matching TRBD1 (6 bases). CDR3 size: 13 residues. Germline V lookup: CDR1 WSHSY, CDR2 SAAADI. The V end was cut by 9 bases, the J end by 4 bases, with 13 bases between. This CDR3 is CASSRGTGNTIYF. CDR3 in DNA: TGCGCCAGTTCGAGGGGGACCGGAAACACCATATATTTT.

The chain is built from TRBV6-2 or TRBV6-3 and TRBJ1-4, with TRBD1 matching over 8 bases. This CDR3 contains 19 residues. The trim removed 0 bases at V and 1 base at J, leaving 10 bases unmatched. The germline CDR1 and CDR2 sequences are MNHEY and SVGEGT. CDR3 amino acids: CASSYSFGQGVVTNEKLFF. DNA for the CDR3: TGTGCCAGCAGTTACTCGTTCGGACAGGGAGTTGTAACTAATGAAAAACTGTTTTTT.

This clone was detected only a few times. The chain joins TRBV2 to TRBJ1-1; 9 nucleotides line up with TRBD1. CDR3 size: 14 residues. CDR1 and CDR2 from the germline V gene are SNHLY and FYNNEI. Losses at the gene ends were 5 bases for V and 3 bases for J; bases not matched to a gene: 4. The CDR3 DNA reads TGTGCCAGCAGTACCGGGACAGGGTACACTGAAGCTTTCTTT. It codes for CASSTGTGYTEAFF.

The chain joins TRBV6-1 to TRBJ1-3; D unresolved. This CDR3 comprises 14 residues. Germline V gene data show CDR1 as MNHNS and CDR2 as SASEGT. Trimming shortened V by 2 bases and J by 6 bases, and 11 bases separated the two germline ends. The CDR3 nucleotides are TGTGCCAGCAGTGAATCACGAGTGTCAAACACCATATATTTT. Translating it yields CASSESRVSNTIYF.

The chain has TRBV10-2 and TRBJ2-5, with TRBD1 matching 8 bases. The CDR3 has 14 residues. J lost 5 bases, V lost 7 bases, and 9 bases had no gene match. Looked up from germline, CDR1 is WSHSY and CDR2 is SAAADI. In DNA, the CDR3 is TGCGCCAGCAACCTAGACAGGGGAAGGGAGACCCAGTACTTC. It encodes CASNLDRGRETQYF.

The chain joins TRBV11-3 to TRBJ2-1; D uncertain. The CDR3 has 13 residues. Trimming took 0 bases from V and 6 from J, leaving 6 bases between them. Germline loops: CDR1 SGHNT, CDR2 YENEEA. CDR3 region: CASSLDSPNEQFF. The CDR3 DNA reads as TGTGCCAGCAGCTTAGACTCCCCCAATGAGCAGTTCTTC.

The chain is built from TRBV5-1 and TRBJ2-3, with D hard to call. The length of the CDR3 is 13 residues. Germline V gives CDR1 SGHRS, CDR2 YFSETQ. Trimming removed 3 bases from V and 0 bases from J, with 5 bases in between. CDR3 DNA: TGCGCCAGCAGCTCGACTAGCACAGATACGCAGTATTTT. Protein sequence: CASSSTSTDTQYF. Using reference TRBV5-1 and TRBJ2-3 for the parts outside the CDR3, the full variable domain is KAGVTQTPRYLIKTRGQQVTLSCSPISGHRSVSWYQQTPGQGLQFLFEYFSETQRNKGNFPGRFSGRQFSNSRSEMNVSTLELGDSALYLCASSSTSTDTQYFGPGTRLTVL.

V and J are TRBV3-1 (or the pseudogene TRBV3-2) and TRBJ1-2; TRBD1 might be the D (6 bases). V dropped 4 bases and J dropped 3 bases, with 12 bases sitting between them. The CDR3 totals 14 residues. CDR1 and CDR2 from the germline V gene are LGHDT and YNNKEL (reference sequence). The CDR3 protein is CASSPRGQYYGYTF. As DNA, the CDR3 is TGTGCCAGCAGCCCCCGCGGACAGTACTATGGCTACACCTTC.

The chain uses TRBV24-1 and TRBJ2-2, with 10 bases that match TRBD1. The V and J ends lost 7 bases and 4 bases, in that order; junction bases with no gene match: 23. Germline values: CDR1 KGHDR, CDR2 SFDVKD. This CDR3 comprises 21 residues. CDR3 bases: TGTGCCACCAGCCCAAGTTGGGGTGAGACAGGGGGCCGCGGGGGCACCGGGGAGCTGTTTTTT. It translates to CATSPSWGETGGRGGTGELFF.

The J gene is TRBJ1-5, the V gene TRBV9; 9 nucleotides align to TRBD1. V lost 0 bases, J lost 5 bases, and 0 bases stayed unmatched. There are 14 residues in the CDR3. From germline, CDR1 is SGDLS and CDR2 YYNGEE. The CDR3 DNA is TGTGCCAGCAGCGTAGGACAGGGGGATCAGCCCCAGCATTTT. It translates to CASSVGQGDQPQHF.

This clone appeared a single time. This chain uses TRBV7-8 with TRBJ2-1, with 12 bases identical to TRBD2. From germline, CDR1 is SGHVS and CDR2 FQNEAQ. The J segment lost 9 bases and the V segment lost 6 bases, leaving 6 bases of the junction unmatched. The CDR3 has 14 residues. The CDR3 is CASRSSGRAAEQFF. The CDR3 DNA is TGTGCCAGCAGGTCTAGCGGGAGGGCCGCTGAGCAGTTCTTC.

This chain links TRBV5-1 with TRBJ1-1; 7 nucleotides agree with TRBD1. CDR1 is SGHRS, CDR2 YFSETQ, per germline. The CDR3 is made up of 13 amino acids. V shed 5 bases, J shed 6 bases, and the junction held 7 bases outside the gene matches. The CDR3 DNA is TGCGCCAGCAGTCCGAGGGGGCTCCCTGAAGCTTTCTTT. It is translated as CASSPRGLPEAFF.

The rearrangement uses TRBV19 and TRBJ2-5; D unclear. This CDR3 spans 15 amino acids. Trimming left V 5 bases short and J 4 bases short, with 17 bases between. Germline lookup yields CDR1 LNHDA and CDR2 SQIVND (reference sequence). The CDR3 is CASSRSPTPRETQYF. The CDR3 nucleotides are TGTGCCAGTAGTCGAAGCCCGACACCGAGAGAGACCCAGTACTTC.

This clone came up a few times. The V call is TRBV7-9, the J call TRBJ1-2, with D unclear. Germline V gene data show CDR1 as SEHNR and CDR2 as FQNEAQ (reference sequence). V lost 1 base and J 1 base, leaving 4 bases between the germline ends. The length of the CDR3 is 13 residues. The CDR3 loop is CASSLELNYGYTF. The CDR3 DNA is TGTGCCAGCAGCTTAGAGCTTAACTATGGCTACACCTTC.